This TCR beta chain derives from a study of shared clonotypes between healthy human individuals. Study results and limitations: Non-shared clonotypes had lower generation probabilities than those shared by all four donors.

Donors comprised only Caucasian adults living in Nashville, Tennessee. V was trimmed by 2 bases and J by 1 base, leaving 12 bases between them. This CDR3 has 15 amino acids. Germline lookup yields CDR1 SGHDT and CDR2 YYEEEE. DNA at about 200 ng, 25,000 to 35,000 T cell genomes, went into sorted-subset replicate PCRs. Assay: immunoSEQ multiplex PCR; the TCRdb copy retains only in-frame clones and omits some. This sample yields 2 million to 2.5 million clones, of which about 92% are seen a single time; approximately 0.4% belongs to the top ten. Remarks on this clone: No antigen is known for it.

The rearrangement joins TRBV5-6 to TRBJ1-1; the D is unclear. This TCR was recovered from a man aged 18 to 29 in good health. Some clones in this sample may be carry-over from other donors' samples. The source material was naive CD4+ T cells from PBMCs. Subset given: CD45RA+ positively selected. In DNA, the CDR3 is TGTGCCAGCAGCTTCCAAAGTCGAGCGAACACTGAAGCTTTCTTT. Protein product: CASSFQSRANTEAFF.